The next 27 T cell receptor beta chains were all read from a single sample in a study of cytomegalovirus exposure and HLA in healthy donors. The primer mix had 60 Vbeta and 13 Jbeta primers. Assay: immunoSEQ multiplex PCR; the TCRdb copy retains only in-frame clones and omits some. The sample holds over 30,000 clones; about 60% are singletons and the top ten take 21%. The sequenced sample was PBMCs. These receptors were collected from a man aged 50 to 60 in good health and CMV-seropositive.

The chain couples TRBV9 to TRBJ2-7; possible D gene TRBD2, 6 bases. V gave up 0 bases and J gave up 4 bases, with 17 bases separating them. Germline V CDR1 and CDR2: SGDLS, YYNGEE. The CDR3 contains 16 residues. The CDR3 here is CASSVGEGRYLYEQYF. In DNA, the CDR3 is TGTGCCAGCAGCGTAGGAGAAGGGAGGTATTTGTACGAGCAGTACTTC. Filled out from reference TRBV9 and TRBJ2-7, the complete variable domain reads DSGVTQTPKHLITATGQRVTLRCSPRSGDLSVYWYQQSLDQGLQFLIQYYNGEERAKGNILERFSAQQFPDLHSELNLSSLELGDSALYFCASSVGEGRYLYEQYFGPGTRLTVT.

This rearrangement joins TRBV7-9 to TRBJ2-5; 7 positions agree with TRBD2. The junction had 1 base not matched to a gene; V was cut back by 3 bases and J by 3 bases. The germline gives CDR1 SEHNR, CDR2 FQNEAQ (reference sequence). The CDR3 sequence is 13 residues long. DNA of the CDR3: TGTGCCAGCAGCTTTGCGGGAGAAGAGACCCAGTACTTC. Its translation is CASSFAGEETQYF. Supplemented by reference TRBV7-9 and TRBJ2-5, the full variable domain reads DTGVSQNPRHKITKRGQNVTFRCDPISEHNRLYWYRQTLGQGPEFLTYFQNEAQLEKSRLLSDRFSAERPKGSFSTLEIQRTEQGDSAMYLCASSFAGEETQYFGPGTRLLVL.

The genes are TRBV6-1 and TRBJ1-2; tentatively, D is TRBD1 (6 bases). CDR3 length equals 16 residues. V lost 4 bases, J lost 2 bases, and 17 bases lay in between. The germline CDR1 and CDR2 sequences are MNHNS and SASEGT. The CDR3 sequence is CASSVGGRSMNYGYTF. CDR3 DNA: TGTGCCAGCAGTGTCGGGGGGCGTTCGATGAACTATGGCTACACCTTC.

This clone showed up just a few times. This chain connects TRBV18 to TRBJ2-4; D possibly corresponds to TRBD2 (6 bases). CDR1 is KGHSH and CDR2 is LQKENI in the germline V gene. Between the trimmed V and J ends, which lost 6 bases and 11 bases, there was a span of 20 bases. This CDR3 comprises 14 residues. CDR3 residues: CASSRGGRFSFQYF. The CDR3 DNA sequence: TGTGCCAGCTCCCGCGGAGGGAGGTTTAGCTTTCAGTACTTC.

There are a few counts of this clone. The CDR3 DNA sequence: TGTGCCAGCAGCATCAGACAGGGTCAGCACACTGAAGCTTTCTTT. Amino acid sequence: CASSIRQGQHTEAFF. This rearrangement joins TRBV7-2 to TRBJ1-1; 7 nucleotides line up with TRBD1. This CDR3 region has 15 residues. Germline V CDR1 and CDR2: SGHTA, FQGNSA. Trimming cost V 5 bases and J 3 bases; bases outside gene matches: 9.

This clone was picked up one time. The V gene is TRBV7-8, the J gene TRBJ2-4; 7 bases map to TRBD1. The CDR3 consists of 10 residues. With 10 bases clipped from V and 12 bases from J, the junction kept 6 bases outside the gene matches. Germline CDR1 SGHVS, CDR2 FQNEAQ. The CDR3 DNA is TGTGCCATCGGGACAGACGCTCAGTACTTC. It specifies CAIGTDAQYF.

This clone has only a few counts. The CDR3 spells CASSSDGGDGSPLHF. CDR3 sequence (DNA): TGTGCCAGCAGCTCCGACGGGGGTGACGGTTCACCCCTCCACTTT. The chain joins TRBV6-5 to TRBJ1-6, with a tentative D call TRBD1 (5 bases). The CDR3 runs to 15 residues. Germline lookup yields CDR1 MNHEY and CDR2 SVGAGI. The germline V and J ends were trimmed by 6 bases and 9 bases, with 18 bases remaining between them.

The chain employs TRBV7-9 and TRBJ2-1; possible D gene TRBD1, 5 bases. This CDR3 comprises 13 residues. Trimming pared 3 bases from V and 10 bases from J, leaving 13 bases between. Germline assignment: CDR1 SEHNR and CDR2 FQNEAQ (reference sequence). For the CDR3, the DNA is TGTGCCAGCAGCTTCACTACTCAGGGCGAGCAGTTCTTC. Its translation is CASSFTTQGEQFF.

The chain has TRBV4-1 and TRBJ1-5; possibly TRBD1 for D (5 bases). V was shortened by 5 bases and J by 2 bases, with 16 bases between the two germline ends. This CDR3 is 16 amino acids long. Germline CDR1 is MGHRA and CDR2 is YSYEKL. The CDR3 coding sequence is TGCGCCAGCAGCGCCCAGGGTCAAGGGGGCAATCAGCCCCAGCATTTT. It is translated as CASSAQGQGGNQPQHF.

In its sample, this clone was seen a few times. V gene TRBV5-4 combines with J gene TRBJ2-1, with 11 bases fitting TRBD1. Germline V gene sequence: CDR1 SGHNT, CDR2 YYREEE (reference sequence). J was trimmed by 6 bases and V by 3 bases; bases with no gene match: 8. This CDR3 contains 16 residues. The CDR3 here is CASSYGQGAIGNEQFF. For the CDR3, the DNA is TGTGCCAGCAGCTACGGACAGGGGGCAATCGGCAATGAGCAGTTCTTC.

The chain carries TRBV30 and TRBJ2-2; the D gene is possibly TRBD1 (6 bases). This CDR3 spans 15 amino acids. Trimming pared 2 bases from V and 6 bases from J, leaving 16 bases between. Germline V CDR1 and CDR2: GTSNPN, SVGIG (reference sequence). This CDR3 is CAWSPLGWGPGELFF. In DNA, the CDR3 is TGTGCCTGGAGTCCCCTTGGGTGGGGGCCCGGGGAGCTGTTTTTT.

The chain employs TRBV7-8 and TRBJ2-7; TRBD2 aligns across 7 bases. CDR1 and CDR2 (germline): SGHVS, FQNEAQ. The junction had 5 bases not matched to a gene; V was cut back by 2 bases and J by 7 bases. The CDR3 is 13 residues long. DNA for the CDR3: TGTGCCAGCAGCTTACACGGGGGGATGGAGCAGTACTTC. This encodes CASSLHGGMEQYF.

This chain joins TRBV19 and TRBJ1-2; weak D call: TRBD1 (6 bases). With 5 bases removed from V and 6 bases from J, the gap between germline ends came to 10 bases. This CDR3 has 12 amino acids. Per germline, CDR1 LNHDA and CDR2 SQIVND (reference sequence). This chain's CDR3 is CASSPNRDGYTF. The CDR3 DNA follows: TGTGCCAGTAGTCCAAACAGGGATGGCTACACCTTC.

This clone has a single count. The V call is TRBV13, the J call TRBJ2-1; D possibly corresponds to TRBD2 (6 bases). Germline loops: CDR1 PRHDT, CDR2 FYEKMQ (reference sequence). There are 17 residues in the CDR3. V lost 2 bases to trimming and J lost 1 base, with 15 bases between them. The CDR3 DNA reads as TGTGCCAGCAGCTTAACCCTCGGGACTTTGTCCTACAATGAGCAGTTCTTC. Translating it yields CASSLTLGTLSYNEQFF.

This chain links TRBV5-1 with TRBJ1-4; D might be TRBD1 (5 bases). The CDR3 runs 16 residues. Trimming took 0 bases from V and 3 from J, leaving 12 bases between them. Germline V gives CDR1 SGHRS, CDR2 YFSETQ. CDR3 coding DNA: TGCGCCAGCAGCTTGGTGGGCCAGGGTGCTAATGAAAAACTGTTTTTT. This sequence encodes CASSLVGQGANEKLFF.

This chain uses TRBV6-1 with TRBJ2-7, with D perhaps matching TRBD2 (5 bases). Germline CDR1 reads MNHNS; CDR2 reads SASEGT. Between the trimmed V and J ends, which lost 6 bases and 7 bases, there was a span of 10 bases. This CDR3 is built from 11 residues. This CDR3 is CASRGWREQYF. CDR3 coding DNA: TGTGCCAGCAGGGGGTGGAGGGAGCAGTACTTC.

Worth noting for this clone: Different DNA sequences within this sample yield the same CDR3. The chain is built from TRBV30 and TRBJ2-3; perhaps TRBD2 as D (6 bases). This CDR3 comprises 14 residues. Germline CDR1 and CDR2: GTSNPN and SVGIG (reference sequence). Trimming shortened V by 2 bases and J by 0 bases, and 9 bases separated the two germline ends. The CDR3 spells CAWSLGGSTDTQYF. For the CDR3, the DNA is TGTGCCTGGAGTTTGGGGGGTAGCACAGATACGCAGTATTTT.

In this sample, this clone turned up once. This rearrangement joins TRBV7-9 to TRBJ2-2; 11 bases are a match to TRBD1. V was pared by 1 base and J by 8 bases, with 6 bases of the junction left unmatched. Germline V gene lookup returns CDR1 SEHNR and CDR2 FQNEAQ (reference sequence). The CDR3 loop spans 16 amino acids. The CDR3 nucleotides read TGTGCCAGCAGCTTAGGTTGGACAGGGGGCCGTGGGGAGCTGTTTTTT. This codes for CASSLGWTGGRGELFF.

This chain links TRBV15 with TRBJ1-4; TRBD1 aligns across 9 bases. The CDR3 contains 15 residues. V lost 4 bases and J lost 7; bases outside the gene matches: 7. Germline CDR1 LNHNV, CDR2 YYDKDF (reference sequence). CDR3 DNA sequence: TGTGCCACCAGCATGCTGGGACAGGGCGGTGAAAAACTGTTTTTT. Its translation is CATSMLGQGGEKLFF.

This clone was seen a handful of times. The J gene is TRBJ2-1, the V gene TRBV6-1; 9 nucleotides agree with TRBD1. Germline V gives CDR1 MNHNS, CDR2 SASEGT. V trimming: 4 bases; J trimming: 1 base; junction bases outside the gene matches: 2. The CDR3 is 15 residues long. The CDR3 loop reads CASSATGGSYNEQFF. The CDR3 coding sequence is TGTGCCAGCAGTGCGACAGGGGGATCCTACAATGAGCAGTTCTTC.

The genes are TRBV6-1 and TRBJ2-1; 10 nucleotides align to TRBD1. Germline V lookup: CDR1 MNHNS, CDR2 SASEGT. The CDR3 is 13 residues long. Trimming cost V 10 bases and J 9 bases; bases outside gene matches: 9. The CDR3 DNA reads as TGTGCCATCCTAGGACAGGGGGGAGGTGAGCAGTTCTTC. As protein: CAILGQGGGEQFF.

V and J are TRBV4-3 and TRBJ2-1; the match to TRBD2 covers 8 bases. The germline V gene has CDR1 LGHNA and CDR2 YSLEER. V trimming: 1 base; J trimming: 6 bases; junction bases outside the gene matches: 5. The CDR3 is 15 residues long. The CDR3 is CASSQGRGAFNEQFF. The CDR3 DNA sequence: TGCGCCAGCAGCCAAGGGCGGGGGGCCTTCAATGAGCAGTTCTTC.

The V and J genes are TRBV29-1 and TRBJ1-1; D gene unclear. Germline lookup yields CDR1 SQVTM and CDR2 ANQGSEA. V was cut by 5 bases and J by 1 base, with 8 bases left in between. The CDR3 consists of 12 residues. The CDR3 sequence is CSVYSWNTEAFF. CDR3 nucleotide sequence: TGCAGCGTTTACTCCTGGAACACTGAAGCTTTCTTT. Looking up the rest from reference TRBV29-1 and TRBJ1-1 gives the full variable domain: SAVISQKPSRDICQRGTSLTIQCQVDSQVTMMFWYRQQPGQSLTLIATANQGSEATYESGFVIDKFPISRPNLTFSTLTVSNMSPEDSSIYLCSVYSWNTEAFFGQGTRLTVV.

The chain links TRBV30 to TRBJ1-2; weak D call: TRBD1 (6 bases). The CDR3 is made up of 11 amino acids. Germline V CDR1 and CDR2: GTSNPN, SVGIG (reference sequence). With 3 bases removed from V and 6 bases from J, the gap between germline ends came to 8 bases. The CDR3 DNA reads as TGTGCCTGGAGAGGGGGAAATGGCTACACCTTC. It codes for CAWRGGNGYTF.

V usage is TRBV30 and J usage is TRBJ1-2, with 9 bases that match TRBD1. Germline V gives CDR1 GTSNPN, CDR2 SVGIG (reference sequence). Germline trimming cut 4 bases from V and 2 bases from J; bases unmatched to any gene: 2. The CDR3 consists of 13 residues. The CDR3 region is CAWTGTGNYGYTF. The DNA of the CDR3 is TGTGCCTGGACCGGGACAGGGAACTATGGCTACACCTTC. The full variable domain, with the rest looked up from reference TRBV30 and TRBJ1-2, is SQTIHQWPATLVQPVGSPLSLECTVEGTSNPNLYWYRQAAGRGLQLLFYSVGIGQISSEVPQNLSASRPQDRQFILSSKKLLLSDSGFYLCAWTGTGNYGYTFGSGTRLTVV.

The V call is TRBV10-3, the J call TRBJ1-1, with D perhaps matching TRBD1 (5 bases). The CDR3 has 14 residues. Germline CDR1 is ENHRY and CDR2 is SYGVKD. V was pared by 3 bases and J by 1 base, with 9 bases between. The CDR3 nucleotides are TGTGCCATCAGTGACCTGGGGCCGAACACTGAAGCTTTCTTT. Amino acid sequence: CAISDLGPNTEAFF.

This clone occurred a few times. This chain joins TRBV18 and TRBJ2-1; 7 positions match TRBD2. Germline V gene lookup returns CDR1 KGHSH and CDR2 LQKENI. This CDR3 spans 15 amino acids. Losses at the gene ends were 1 base for V and 6 bases for J; bases not matched to a gene: 6. The CDR3, as DNA: TGTGCCAGCTCACCACGGGGCGGGAGAGTCAATGAGCAGTTCTTC. As protein: CASSPRGGRVNEQFF.